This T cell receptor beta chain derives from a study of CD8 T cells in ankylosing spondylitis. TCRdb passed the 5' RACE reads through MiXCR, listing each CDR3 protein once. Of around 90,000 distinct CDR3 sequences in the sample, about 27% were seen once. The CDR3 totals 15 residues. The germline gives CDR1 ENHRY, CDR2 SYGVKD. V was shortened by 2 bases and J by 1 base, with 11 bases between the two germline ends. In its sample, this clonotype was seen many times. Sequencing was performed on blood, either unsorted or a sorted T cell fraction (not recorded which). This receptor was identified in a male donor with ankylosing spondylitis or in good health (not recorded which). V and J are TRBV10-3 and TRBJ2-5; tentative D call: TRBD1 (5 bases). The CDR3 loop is CAISERQGTQETQYF. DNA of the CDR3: TGTGCCATCAGTGAGAGGCAGGGAACCCAAGAGACCCAGTACTTC.